The sequence of this TCR beta chain was determined in a study of T-cell memory formation after mild COVID-19. Whole-study context: Across donors, TCR clusters were largely donor specific.

The study, taken as a whole, reports: There was a balanced CD4/CD8 profile in clones contracting day 15 to 85, and later expanders leaned CD4+.

The CDR3 totals 17 residues. Trimming shortened V by 0 bases and J by 8 bases, and 23 bases separated the two germline ends. CDR1 and CDR2 from the germline V gene are SGHRS and YFSETQ. TCRdb processed the 5' RACE reads anew with MiXCR; each CDR3 protein has one entry. The table has tens of thousands of distinct CDR3 sequences, more than 13% seen once. This clonotype was seen a few times. The target antigen is unknown. The specimen sequenced was PBMCs or a T cell subset sorted from them (not recorded which). The genes are TRBV5-1 and TRBJ1-1; maybe TRBD1 (5 bases). The clonotype was recovered from a man aged 18 to 30 who had mild COVID-19 (a few samples of this study predate the infection). Cell type and time point are not known. The CDR3 DNA reads as TGCGCCAGCAGCTTGGCCAGAGGGTTGCGAGGGGCAGAGGAAGCTTTCTTT. It yields the protein CASSLARGLRGAEEAFF.